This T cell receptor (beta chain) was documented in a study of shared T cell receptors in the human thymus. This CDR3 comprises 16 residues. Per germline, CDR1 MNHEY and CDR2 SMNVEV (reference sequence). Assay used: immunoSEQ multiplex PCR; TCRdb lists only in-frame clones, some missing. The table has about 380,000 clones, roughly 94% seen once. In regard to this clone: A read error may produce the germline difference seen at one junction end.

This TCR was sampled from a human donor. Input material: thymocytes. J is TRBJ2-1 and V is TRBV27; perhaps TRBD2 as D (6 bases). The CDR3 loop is CATSPHGSGPYNEQFF. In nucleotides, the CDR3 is TGTGCCACCAGTCCCCACGGTAGCGGACCCTACAATGAGCAGTTCTTC.